Following are 17 T cell receptor beta chains from one sample sequenced in a study of cytomegalovirus exposure and HLA in healthy donors. The PCR contained 60 Vbeta and 13 Jbeta primers. Some clones are missing from TCRdb's copy, which holds only in-frame ones; the method was immunoSEQ multiplex PCR. The data hold about 110,000 clones, with roughly 80% observed a single time. Specimen: PBMCs. These receptors all come from a female donor in good health and CMV-seropositive.

This clone was seen a few times. V and J are TRBV9 and TRBJ2-5; D may be TRBD2 (5 bases). Germline CDR1 reads SGDLS; CDR2 reads YYNGEE. The CDR3 contains 13 residues. The V gene lost 0 bases and the J gene lost 2 bases, with 5 bases spanning the gap. Here the CDR3 DNA reads TGTGCCAGCAGCGTAGCGGGGCAAGAGACCCAGTACTTC. As protein: CASSVAGQETQYF.

This clone was seen only a few times. The rearrangement uses TRBV30 and TRBJ1-2, with 9 bases lining up with TRBD1. Germline V lookup: CDR1 GTSNPN, CDR2 SVGIG (reference sequence). The length of the CDR3 is 15 residues. V gave up 5 bases and J gave up 8 bases; unmatched junction bases: 15. DNA of the CDR3: TGTGCCTGGGCTTACTGGGACAGGGTGGGGAAGGGCTACACCTTC. Translating it yields CAWAYWDRVGKGYTF.

The chain combines TRBV19 with TRBJ1-6; D not resolved. Germline V gene sequence: CDR1 LNHDA, CDR2 SQIVND (reference sequence). The V end was cut by 3 bases, the J end by 6 bases, with 9 bases between. This CDR3 has 14 amino acids. The CDR3, as DNA: TGTGCCAGTAGTATTTCACAGATTAATTCACCCCTCCACTTT. Its protein product is CASSISQINSPLHF.

This chain connects TRBV10-2 to TRBJ2-7; D uncertain. The germline gives CDR1 WSHSY, CDR2 SAAADI. Trimming took off 2 bases at V and 3 bases at J, with 11 bases between the two ends. The CDR3 contains 14 residues. The CDR3 spells CASSEGPSFYEQYF. The CDR3 region has the DNA TGCGCCAGCAGTGAGGGCCCCTCTTTCTACGAGCAGTACTTC.

This chain joins TRBV7-6 and TRBJ2-5; the D gene is possibly TRBD2 (6 bases). The J call is doubtful: the DNA matches TRBJ2-7 better. This CDR3 is 15 amino acids long. Germline assignment: CDR1 SGHVS and CDR2 FNYEAQ. CDR3 in amino acids: CASSSVGGSSYEQYF. In DNA form, the CDR3 reads TGTGCCAGCAGCTCGGTAGGAGGGAGCTCCTACGAGCAGTACTTC.

Points on this clone: No conserved phenylalanine or tryptophan ends this CDR3, so it is likely a read error. No DNA is shown, since the ends of the CDR3 on it are uncertain; the CDR3 is the one TCRdb lists. The rearrangement joins TRBV11-3 to TRBJ1-4; the table's D call of TRBD1 was not tested on the DNA. Inclusive of both ends, the CDR3 amounts to 13 amino acids. Germline CDR1 and CDR2: SGHNT and YENEEA. CDR3 in amino acids: CASSLELWETGLV.

The chain combines TRBV9 with TRBJ2-1, with D perhaps TRBD2 (5 bases). This CDR3 spans 15 amino acids. V lost 0 bases and J 8 bases, leaving 15 bases between the germline ends. CDR1 and CDR2 (germline): SGDLS, YYNGEE. The CDR3 protein is CASSVAGSLADEQFF. In DNA form, the CDR3 reads TGTGCCAGCAGCGTAGCTGGGAGTCTAGCCGATGAGCAGTTCTTC.

This clone was observed a handful of times. At one boundary the junction diverges from the germline segment, which might be a read error. The rearrangement joins TRBV2 to TRBJ2-1; D perhaps matches TRBD2 (6 bases). CDR1 SNHLY and CDR2 FYNNEI come from the germline V gene. CDR3 size: 17 residues. The CDR3 protein is CASSFLSGDTSYNKQFF. The CDR3 nucleotides are TGTGCCAGCAGCTTCCTTAGCGGAGACACCTCCTACAATAAGCAGTTCTTC.

The J gene is TRBJ1-2, the V gene TRBV5-1, with D maybe TRBD1 (6 bases). CDR1 SGHRS and CDR2 YFSETQ come from the germline V gene. CDR3 length: 15 residues. Trimming removed 3 bases at V and 8 bases at J, with 20 bases between. CDR3 coding DNA: TGCGCCAGCAGCTGGGGGGGGCAGGCCACGGAGGGCTACACCTTC. As protein: CASSWGGQATEGYTF.

The rearrangement links TRBV11-2 to TRBJ1-3; D remains ambiguous. V was trimmed by 1 base and J by 0 bases, leaving 10 bases between them. The CDR3 spans 16 residues. CDR1 SGHAT and CDR2 FQNNGV come from the germline V gene. The CDR3 protein is CASSLVGGSSGNTIYF. In DNA, the CDR3 is TGTGCCAGCAGCTTAGTTGGCGGGAGCTCTGGAAACACCATATATTTT.

V is TRBV11-1 and J is TRBJ2-7; 7 bases line up with TRBD2. The tail of the sequence fits TRBJ2-1 better, so the J call may be wrong. The CDR3 is 16 amino acids. CDR1 SGHAT and CDR2 FQDESV come from the germline V gene (reference sequence). CDR3 DNA sequence: TGTGCCAGCAGCTTAGTGGACTTGCGGGGGTACAATGAGCAGTTCTTC. Translating it yields CASSLVDLRGYNEQFF.

CDR3 nucleotides: TGTGCCAGCAGCGCTCGACAGGGGCGGACTGAAGCTTTCTTT. It codes for CASSARQGRTEAFF. This chain joins TRBV7-2 and TRBJ1-1, with TRBD1 identical over 8 bases. The CDR3 sequence is 14 residues long. J was trimmed by 5 bases and V by 5 bases; bases with no gene match: 7. Germline loops: CDR1 SGHTA, CDR2 FQGNSA.

The gene calls are TRBV30 and TRBJ1-1; no firm D call. CDR1 and CDR2 (germline): GTSNPN, SVGIG (reference sequence). V was clipped by 1 base and J by 6 bases, with 12 bases between them. This CDR3 contains 13 residues. The CDR3 sequence is CAWSGSVIAEAFF. The DNA for the CDR3 is TGTGCCTGGAGTGGCTCAGTGATTGCTGAAGCTTTCTTT.

This sequence joins TRBV7-2 and TRBJ2-1, with 7 bases that match TRBD2. Germline V gene sequence: CDR1 SGHTA, CDR2 FQGNSA. The CDR3 totals 17 residues. With 2 bases clipped from V and 0 bases from J, the junction kept 7 bases outside the gene matches. CDR3 in DNA: TGTGCCAGCAGCTTATTCCCGCGGGAGAGCTCCTACAATGAGCAGTTCTTC. Translated: CASSLFPRESSYNEQFF.

This clone was observed a handful of times. The V call is TRBV7-2, the J call TRBJ1-1; 7 bases are a match to TRBD1. Unmatched junction bases numbered 5, after V lost 4 bases and J lost 3 bases. CDR3 length: 14 residues. The germline CDR1 and CDR2 sequences are SGHTA and FQGNSA. Written as DNA, the CDR3 is TGTGCCAGCAGCTCCTTACAGGGGTACACTGAAGCTTTCTTT. This sequence encodes CASSSLQGYTEAFF. The complete variable domain, with remaining parts taken from reference TRBV7-2 and TRBJ1-1, reads GAGVSQSPSNKVTEKGKDVELRCDPISGHTALYWYRQSLGQGLEFLIYFQGNSAPDKSGLPSDRFSAERTGGSVSTLTIQRTQQEDSAVYLCASSSLQGYTEAFFGQGTRLTVV.

This clone was counted only a few times. The V and J genes are TRBV25-1 and TRBJ1-3; D is undetermined. There are 15 residues in the CDR3. Trimming removed 6 bases at V and 4 bases at J, with 16 bases between. The V gene's germline CDR1 is MGHDK and CDR2 SYGVNS. CDR3 coding DNA: TGTGCCAGCAGCTTTTCCGGGAGCCCAGGAAACACCATATATTTT. It encodes CASSFSGSPGNTIYF.

The gene calls are TRBV5-5 and TRBJ2-7, with D possibly matching TRBD2 (5 bases). Germline CDR1 is SGHKS and CDR2 is YYEKEE (reference sequence). V gave up 0 bases and J gave up 2 bases, with 18 bases separating them. The length of the CDR3 is 17 residues. The CDR3 region has the DNA TGTGCCAGCAGCTTGGAATGGAGGTCAACCCCCACCTACGAGCAGTACTTC. Translating it yields CASSLEWRSTPTYEQYF.